The 17 T cell receptor beta chains in this list originate from one sample, sequenced in a study of T cells after yellow fever vaccination. TCRdb re-derived calls from the 5' RACE reads in MiXCR, one entry per CDR3 protein. The sample includes around 310,000 distinct CDR3 sequences, around 4.5% of them seen just once. The specimen was PBMCs, collected 15 days after the yellow fever booster vaccination. All receptors derive from a man aged 18 to 29 who received the YFV17D yellow fever vaccine.

This clonotype has a handful of counts. V and J are TRBV29-1 and TRBJ1-1; D ambiguous. The CDR3 runs 13 residues. Trimming removed 5 bases at V and 0 bases at J, with 10 bases between. Germline CDR1 SQVTM, CDR2 ANQGSEA. The CDR3 nucleotides read TGCAGCGTTTTCAGGAGACTGAACACTGAAGCTTTCTTT. It yields the protein CSVFRRLNTEAFF.

A few counts support this clonotype. The junction differs from germline at one of its ends, possibly a read error. The rearrangement uses TRBV7-8 and TRBJ2-5, with D tentatively TRBD1 (6 bases). Germline CDR1 is SGHVS and CDR2 is FQNEAQ. CDR3 size: 14 residues. As DNA, the CDR3 is TGTGCCAGCAGCTTAGCCCAACAGGGCCCGTCTAAGGACTTC. It yields the protein CASSLAQQGPSKDF.

This clonotype was picked up many times. The chain uses TRBV5-1 and TRBJ2-7; the D is unclear. This CDR3 is 15 amino acids long. Deletions cut 0 bases from V and 3 bases from J, with 13 bases between. Germline CDR1 and CDR2: SGHRS and YFSETQ. The chain's CDR3 is CASSLAPGNLYEQYV. Written as DNA, the CDR3 is TGCGCCAGCAGCTTGGCACCGGGCAACCTCTACGAGCAGTACGTC.

This clonotype has just a few counts. The rearrangement uses TRBV10-3 and TRBJ2-5; tentatively, D is TRBD2 (6 bases). There are 15 residues in the CDR3. V shed 3 bases and J shed 4 bases, with 15 bases lying between them. CDR1 ENHRY and CDR2 SYGVKD come from the germline V gene. CDR3 bases: TGTGCCATCAGTGATCCCACCCGCGGGACAGAGACCCAGTACTTC. Protein product: CAISDPTRGTETQYF.

This clonotype was seen a few times. The germline gene is not matched at one end of the junction; a read error may be the cause. The rearrangement links TRBV7-8 to TRBJ2-1; 9 positions match TRBD1. The CDR3 sequence is 13 residues long. Germline values: CDR1 SGHVS, CDR2 FQNEAQ. The CDR3 sequence: CASSLERGTGWYF. For the CDR3, the DNA is TGTGCCAGCAGCTTAGAAAGGGGGACAGGGTGGTACTTC.

This clonotype was seen at least ten times. V gene TRBV5-5 combines with J gene TRBJ1-2; D is unresolved. Trimming left V 1 base short and J 4 bases short, with 20 bases between. Per the germline V gene, CDR1 is SGHKS and CDR2 is YYEKEE (reference sequence). The CDR3 has 17 amino acids. The CDR3, as DNA: TGTGCCAGCAGCTTGAGTCAGAGGATCGGCGGAGCCTATGGCTACACCTTC. This codes for CASSLSQRIGGAYGYTF.

This clonotype was counted only a few times. This chain joins TRBV9 and TRBJ1-1; the match to TRBD1 covers 11 bases. Germline CDR1 is SGDLS and CDR2 is YYNGEE. The CDR3 has 15 amino acids. The V and J ends lost 3 bases and 6 bases, in that order; junction bases with no gene match: 7. DNA of the CDR3: TGTGCCAGCAGCGGGGACAGGGGGGCGAATGCTGAAGCTTTCTTT. Translating gives CASSGDRGANAEAFF.

The chain is built from TRBV4-1 and TRBJ2-5; D is perhaps TRBD2 (6 bases). Germline V gives CDR1 MGHRA, CDR2 YSYEKL. The CDR3 has 14 residues. The V end was cut by 4 bases, the J end by 4 bases, with 13 bases between. CDR3 in DNA: TGCGCCAGCAGCCTCCAAGGGCGGGGAGAGACCCAGTACTTC. This sequence encodes CASSLQGRGETQYF.

This clonotype was observed a handful of times. The rearrangement links TRBV14 to TRBJ1-1; maybe TRBD1 (6 bases). The CDR3 length is 17 residues. Trimming cost V 0 bases and J 1 base, with 15 bases left between them. The germline gives CDR1 SGHDN, CDR2 FVKESK. For the CDR3, the DNA is TGTGCCAGCAGCCAAGAAATGCGACAGGCACCGAACACTGAAGCTTTCTTT. Protein: CASSQEMRQAPNTEAFF.

The chain carries TRBV4-1 and TRBJ2-3, with D tentatively TRBD1 or TRBD2 (6 bases each). Deletions cut 4 bases from V and 1 base from J, with 15 bases between. The CDR3 length is 16 residues. Germline loops: CDR1 MGHRA, CDR2 YSYEKL. CDR3 amino acids: CASSPGTGARTDTQYF. The DNA of the CDR3 is TGCGCCAGCAGCCCTGGGACGGGGGCCCGCACAGATACGCAGTATTTT.

The chain couples TRBV6-6 to TRBJ2-7, with 11 bases matching TRBD1. Germline values: CDR1 MNHNY, CDR2 SVGAGI (reference sequence). CDR3 length: 15 residues. V dropped 0 bases and J dropped 4; count of bases not matched to a gene: 2. In DNA, the CDR3 is TGTGCCAGCAGTTACTCGGGACAGGGGGTTTACGAGCAGTACTTC. Amino acid sequence: CASSYSGQGVYEQYF.

This clonotype was detected ten times or more. The chain is built from TRBV6-5 and TRBJ1-2; perhaps TRBD1 as D (6 bases). The germline V gene has CDR1 MNHEY and CDR2 SVGAGI. V lost 5 bases to trimming and J lost 2 bases, with 9 bases between them. This CDR3 spans 13 amino acids. CDR3 loop: CASSQTGNYGYTF. DNA for the CDR3: TGTGCCAGCAGTCAAACAGGGAACTATGGCTACACCTTC.

This clonotype has ten or more counts. The chain combines TRBV20-1 with TRBJ2-1; a weak D match, TRBD2 (6 bases). Trimming cost V 0 bases and J 9 bases, with 18 bases left between them. The CDR3 loop spans 15 amino acids. Per the germline V gene, CDR1 is DFQATT and CDR2 is SNEGSKA (reference sequence). The CDR3 protein is CSARDERRGFTEQFF. The CDR3 DNA reads as TGCAGTGCTAGAGATGAGCGGCGGGGTTTTACTGAGCAGTTCTTC.

This clonotype was observed a handful of times. The V and J genes are TRBV5-5 and TRBJ1-4, with 7 bases fitting TRBD1. J lost 6 bases, V lost 4 bases, and 3 bases had no gene match. The CDR3 has 13 amino acids. The germline V gene has CDR1 SGHKS and CDR2 YYEKEE (reference sequence). DNA of the CDR3: TGTGCCAGCAGCGGGACAGTCGATGAAAAACTGTTTTTT. Protein sequence: CASSGTVDEKLFF.

This clonotype was observed many times. CDR3 in amino acids: CASSETSGDEDTQYF. CDR3 coding DNA: TGTGCCAGCAGTGAGACTAGCGGGGACGAAGATACGCAGTATTTT. The chain links TRBV6-4 to TRBJ2-3, with 11 nucleotides matching TRBD2. Looked up from germline, CDR1 is MRHNA and CDR2 is SNTAGT. With V trimmed by 3 bases and J by 5 bases, 4 bases remained unmatched. This CDR3 is built from 15 residues.

This clonotype has ten or more counts. The chain couples TRBV12-3 or TRBV12-4 to TRBJ2-7; TRBD1 agrees at 8 bases. The trim removed 6 bases at V and 0 bases at J, leaving 7 bases unmatched. This CDR3 comprises 15 residues. The CDR3 nucleotides are TGTGCCAGCAGCAGCCGGGACAGGAACTCCTACGAGCAGTACTTC. Translating gives CASSSRDRNSYEQYF.

This clonotype appeared many times. The chain employs TRBV6-2 or TRBV6-3 and TRBJ2-3; tentatively, D is TRBD1 or TRBD2 (6 bases each). Trimming left V 6 bases short and J 6 bases short, with 16 bases between. The CDR3 length is 14 residues. CDR1 MNHEY and CDR2 SVGEGT come from the germline V gene. The CDR3 region is CASSKGDSRDTQYF. CDR3 in DNA: TGTGCCAGCAGCAAGGGGGACTCCCGGGATACGCAGTATTTT.